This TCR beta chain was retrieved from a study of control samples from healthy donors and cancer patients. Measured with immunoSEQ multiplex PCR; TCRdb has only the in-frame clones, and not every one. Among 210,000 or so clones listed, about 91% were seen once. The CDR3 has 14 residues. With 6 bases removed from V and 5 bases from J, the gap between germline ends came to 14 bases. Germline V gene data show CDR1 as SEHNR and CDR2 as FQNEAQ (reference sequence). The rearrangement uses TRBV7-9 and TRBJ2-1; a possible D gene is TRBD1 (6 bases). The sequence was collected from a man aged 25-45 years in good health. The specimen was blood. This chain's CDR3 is CASRLTGMDNEQFF. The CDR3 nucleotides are TGTGCCAGCAGACTAACAGGGATGGACAATGAGCAGTTCTTC.